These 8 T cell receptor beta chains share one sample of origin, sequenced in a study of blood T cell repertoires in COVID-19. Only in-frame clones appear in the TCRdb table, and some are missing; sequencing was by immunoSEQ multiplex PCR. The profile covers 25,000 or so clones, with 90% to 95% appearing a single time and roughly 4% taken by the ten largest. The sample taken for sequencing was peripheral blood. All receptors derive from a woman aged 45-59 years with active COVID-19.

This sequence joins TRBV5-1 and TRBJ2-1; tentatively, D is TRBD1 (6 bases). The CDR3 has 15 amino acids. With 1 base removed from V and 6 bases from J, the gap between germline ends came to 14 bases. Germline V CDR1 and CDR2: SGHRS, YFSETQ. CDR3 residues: CASSLMAGAGNEQFF. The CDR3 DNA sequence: TGCGCCAGCAGCTTGATGGCAGGGGCGGGCAATGAGCAGTTCTTC. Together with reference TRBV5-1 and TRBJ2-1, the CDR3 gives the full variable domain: KAGVTQTPRYLIKTRGQQVTLSCSPISGHRSVSWYQQTPGQGLQFLFEYFSETQRNKGNFPGRFSGRQFSNSRSEMNVSTLELGDSALYLCASSLMAGAGNEQFFGPGTRLTVL.

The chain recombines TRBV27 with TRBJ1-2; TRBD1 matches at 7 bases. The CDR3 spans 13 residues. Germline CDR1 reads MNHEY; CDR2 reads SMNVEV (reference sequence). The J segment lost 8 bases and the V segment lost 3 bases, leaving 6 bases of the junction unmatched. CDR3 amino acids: CASSFTRGRGYTF. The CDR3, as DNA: TGTGCCAGCAGTTTCACGAGGGGGCGCGGCTACACCTTC.

The CDR3, as DNA: TGTGCCAGCAGTGACGGGTGGGACAGGCGTAATTCACCCCTCCACTTT. It specifies CASSDGWDRRNSPLHF. The rearrangement uses TRBV2 and TRBJ1-6; TRBD1 agrees at 8 bases. CDR3 length: 16 residues. Germline lookup yields CDR1 SNHLY and CDR2 FYNNEI. The V and J ends lost 3 bases and 6 bases, in that order; junction bases with no gene match: 7.

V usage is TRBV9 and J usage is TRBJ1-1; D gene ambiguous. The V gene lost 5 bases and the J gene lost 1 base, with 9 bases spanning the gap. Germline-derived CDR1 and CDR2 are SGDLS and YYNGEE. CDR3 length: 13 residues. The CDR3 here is CASSFGRNTEAFF. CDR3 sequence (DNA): TGTGCCAGCAGTTTTGGTAGGAACACTGAAGCTTTCTTT.

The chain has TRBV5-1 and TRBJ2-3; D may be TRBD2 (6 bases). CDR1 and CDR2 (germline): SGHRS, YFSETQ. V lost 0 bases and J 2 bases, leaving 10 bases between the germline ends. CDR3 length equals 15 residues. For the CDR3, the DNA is TGCGCCAGCAGCTTGGCGGGAGCCGACACAGATACGCAGTATTTT. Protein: CASSLAGADTDTQYF.

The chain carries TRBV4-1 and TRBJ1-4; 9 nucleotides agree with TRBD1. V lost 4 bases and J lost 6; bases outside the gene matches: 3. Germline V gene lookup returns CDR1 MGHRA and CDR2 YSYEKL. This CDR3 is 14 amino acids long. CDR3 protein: CASSRRTGDEKLFF. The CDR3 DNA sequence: TGCGCCAGCAGCCGAAGGACAGGGGATGAAAAACTGTTTTTT.

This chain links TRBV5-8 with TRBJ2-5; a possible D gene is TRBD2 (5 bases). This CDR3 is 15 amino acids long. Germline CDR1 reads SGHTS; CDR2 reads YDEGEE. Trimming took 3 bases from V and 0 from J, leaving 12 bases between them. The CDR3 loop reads CASSYPTGYQETQYF. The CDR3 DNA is TGTGCCAGCAGCTATCCGACGGGGTACCAAGAGACCCAGTACTTC.

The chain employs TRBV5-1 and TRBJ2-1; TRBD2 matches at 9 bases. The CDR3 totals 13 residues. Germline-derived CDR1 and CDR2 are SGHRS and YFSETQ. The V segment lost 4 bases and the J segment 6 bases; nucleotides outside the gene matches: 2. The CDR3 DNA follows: TGCGCCAGCAGCGGGGGACTAGCCAATGAGCAGTTCTTC. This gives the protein CASSGGLANEQFF.